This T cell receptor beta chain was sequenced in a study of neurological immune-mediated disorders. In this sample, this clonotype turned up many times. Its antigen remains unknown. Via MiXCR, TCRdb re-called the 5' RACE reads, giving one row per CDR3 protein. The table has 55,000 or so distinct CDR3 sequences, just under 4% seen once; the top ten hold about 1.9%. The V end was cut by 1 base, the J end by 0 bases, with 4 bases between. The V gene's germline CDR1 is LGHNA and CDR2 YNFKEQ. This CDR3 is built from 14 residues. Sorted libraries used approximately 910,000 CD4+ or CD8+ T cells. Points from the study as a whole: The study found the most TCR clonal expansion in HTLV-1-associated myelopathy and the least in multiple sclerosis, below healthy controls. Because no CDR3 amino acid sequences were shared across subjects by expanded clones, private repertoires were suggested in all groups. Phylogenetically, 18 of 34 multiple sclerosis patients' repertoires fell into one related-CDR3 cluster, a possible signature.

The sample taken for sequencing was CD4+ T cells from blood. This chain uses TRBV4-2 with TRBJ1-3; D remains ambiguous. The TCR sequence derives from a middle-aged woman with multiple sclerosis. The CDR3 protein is CASSQGYSGNTIYF. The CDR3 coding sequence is TGTGCCAGCAGCCAAGGCTACTCTGGAAACACCATATATTTT.